This note documents a single TCR beta chain sequence. The record originates from a study of CD8+ T cells in alopecia areata. RNA extraction and reverse transcription yielded cDNA as sequencing template. Here immunoSEQ multiplex PCR was the method, and the copy in TCRdb shows in-frame clones only, minus some. The sample records approximately 220,000 clones, roughly two fifths being singletons. Germline assignment: CDR1 MGHDK and CDR2 SYGVNS. Trimming at V came to 9 bases and at J to 6 bases, leaving 5 bases not matched to a gene. This CDR3 spans 13 amino acids. Treatment noted: oral pan-JAK inhibitor, 5-10 mg twice daily.

This TCR came from a human donor with alopecia areata. The V and J genes are TRBV25-1 and TRBJ2-1; 10 bases are a match to TRBD2. This sample comprised CD4+ T cells sorted from blood, obtained at approximately week 30, from a patient treated with tofacitinib. CDR3 loop: CARNSGRTNEQFF. CDR3 in DNA: TGTGCCAGAAATAGCGGGAGGACCAATGAGCAGTTCTTC.